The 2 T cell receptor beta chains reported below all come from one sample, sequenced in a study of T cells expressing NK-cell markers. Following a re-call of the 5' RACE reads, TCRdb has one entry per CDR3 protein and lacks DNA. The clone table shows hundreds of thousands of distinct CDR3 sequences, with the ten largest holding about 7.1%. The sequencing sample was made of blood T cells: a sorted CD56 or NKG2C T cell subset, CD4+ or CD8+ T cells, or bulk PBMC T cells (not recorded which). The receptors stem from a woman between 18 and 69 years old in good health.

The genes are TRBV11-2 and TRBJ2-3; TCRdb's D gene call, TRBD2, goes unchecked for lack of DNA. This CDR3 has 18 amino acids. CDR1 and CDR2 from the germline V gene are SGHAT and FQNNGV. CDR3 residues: CASSQIAGTSGRGDTQYF.

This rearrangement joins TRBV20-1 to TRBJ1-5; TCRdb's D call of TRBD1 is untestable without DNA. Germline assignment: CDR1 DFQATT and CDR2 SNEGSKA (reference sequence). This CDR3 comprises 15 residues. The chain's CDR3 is CSASPGDGYFQPQHF.